This T cell receptor beta chain comes out of a study of cytomegalovirus exposure and HLA in healthy donors. In the study overall: A prior study identified 90 million to 120 million unique TCR beta sequences from 200 million or so T cells. Across 300 to 400 genotyped donors, about 86% landed in the Caucasian-associated ancestry cluster. Regarding the study as a whole: Certain sequence variants were highly shared and formed a cluster, and this cluster was likely a sequencing artifact. As was reported, the HLA-A and HLA-B alleles of most subjects were accurately predicted from TCR beta sequences.

A word on this clone: The target antigen is unknown.

Trimming at V came to 3 bases and at J to 2 bases, leaving 9 bases not matched to a gene. CDR1 and CDR2 (germline): MGHRA, YSYEKL. The CDR3 spans 16 residues. The PCR had 60 Vbeta and 13 Jbeta primers. Measured with immunoSEQ multiplex PCR; TCRdb has only the in-frame clones, and not every one. The sample has approximately 75,000 clones. The J gene is TRBJ1-1, the V gene TRBV4-1, with 7 positions matching TRBD1. The clonotype comes from a boy aged 5 to 17 in good health and CMV-seronegative. Sequencing input: PBMCs. This CDR3 reads CASSHDSWDSNTEAFF. The DNA for the CDR3 is TGCGCCAGCAGCCATGACTCTTGGGACAGTAACACTGAAGCTTTCTTT.